This T cell receptor (beta chain) derives from a study of cytomegalovirus exposure and HLA in healthy donors. Overall study results and limits: Many donors shared some public TCRs, even though most TCR sequences were rare. Researchers left out some V segments, among them TRBV6-2 and TRBV6-3, as indistinguishable.

Germline assignment: CDR1 LGHNA and CDR2 YSLEER. The germline V and J ends were trimmed by 0 bases and 4 bases, with 18 bases remaining between them. This CDR3 has 17 amino acids. The donors (healthy individuals) were bone marrow donors. Donors had nominal health at sampling but likely had unrecorded immune exposures. With 60 Vbeta and 13 Jbeta primers, the PCR was carried out. TCRdb keeps only in-frame clones here, not all; method: immunoSEQ multiplex PCR. The sample contains some 130,000 clones, about 80% of which appear only once. Worth noting for this clone: Its antigen is currently unknown.

This sequence joins TRBV4-3 and TRBJ2-5; D unclear. The sequenced material came from PBMCs. This clonotype was sampled from a boy aged 2-15 years in good health and CMV-seronegative. The CDR3, as DNA: TGCGCCAGCAGCCAAGACCGCCGCCGGTGGTCGGGAGAGACCCAGTACTTC. Translating gives CASSQDRRRWSGETQYF.